Sequencing of this T cell receptor (beta chain) was carried out in a study of T cell responses to AZD1222 COVID-19 vaccine (dated by TCRdb to the early 2020s). Some background on the complete study: Because spike-specific TCR depth and breadth did not differ between the two schedules, AZD1222 recipients who got a second dose at roughly 4 weeks were pooled with those who got a second dose at roughly 12 weeks. Enrollment into the trials was organized by age into subgroups of 18-55, 56-69 and 70-plus years, and those subgroups contained roughly 150, 30 and 60 TCR-sequenced participants, respectively. TCR sequencing was performed for roughly 250 trial participants, of whom around 200 were given two doses of AZD1222 and approximately 26 were given two doses of MenACWY control vaccine.

The time point label for this specimen denotes: baseline before first vaccination. The vaccinee samples were drawn from two UK trials, COV001 and COV002, one of which was a single-blind randomized controlled phase 2/3 trial testing AZD1222 (ChAdOx1 nCoV-19) in healthy adults. Trial participant PBMC samples were collected at day 0 and day 28 after the second dose for TCRbeta chain sequencing. The full study reports these points: Most participants were white British and females outnumbered males, and the authors suggested that clonal diversity may have been underestimated. A significant rise in spike-specific TCR breadth and depth was observed after two AZD1222 doses relative to day 0 and relative to MenACWY recipients. Conclusions about previously exposed vaccinees are limited, since just five or six AZD1222 recipients were seropositive for SARS-CoV-2 at baseline. Reportedly, close to half of the unique spike-specific TCRs recognized epitopes lying outside the regions that are mutated in the B.1.351 and B.1.1.7 variants. Because no samples from the day 14 peak response were available, repertoires could be characterized only after the peak T cell response. The 56-69-year group was small, and its depth increase did not reach significance, likely because of low power. The vaccine-associated CD4 TCRs covered the entire spike protein, and the dominant responses fell in regions 160-218 and 743-854.

The CDR3 regions of human TCRbeta chains were analyzed by immunosequencing. Processing in the source paper ran as follows. TCRs in the repertoires were compared against a reference library of SARS-CoV-2-specific TCRs that had been generated with the MIRA antigen-specificity platform. Breadth meant the fraction of unique TCRs that were SARS-CoV-2-associated, whereas depth meant the fraction of total T cells that were SARS-CoV-2-associated. Each spike-specific TCR was assigned to its reactive spike region and to a CD4 or CD8 class using the MIRA data. Log10-transformed breadth and depth values were compared by one-way ANOVA with Sidak's multiple comparisons tests. In its TCRdb copy, this immuneACCESS table keeps in-frame sequences only and misses some clones. Where compared with another copy, unresolved V genes explain less than half of these, and the others have no known cause. V and J calls and clone size are given by that table; D and trimming were obtained from the DNA. The sample yields about 120,000 clones; 93% were counted once. 2.5% to 3.5% of the sample lies in the top ten.

Details on this clone: No antigen is known for it. The input lacks base qualities; no much larger clone sits a single base away.

V loses 0 bases of germline sequence and J loses 7 bases, and the interval between the two ends is 9 bases. CDR1 and CDR2, looked up from the germline V gene (reference sequence), are WNHNN and SYGVQD. Taken from cysteine to phenylalanine, the CDR3 has 13 residues. The DNA shown is the 39-base CDR3, in frame from base 1. The sequencing used peripheral blood, collected on day 0 of AZD1222 vaccination. The TCR originated in an adult in good health. The sequence links TRBV10-1 to TRBJ1-1; the D gene is not confidently resolved. The CDR3: CASSESVYHEAFF. Read as DNA, the sequence is TGCGCCAGCAGTGAGTCGGTTTACCATGAAGCTTTCTTT.